This entry concerns a single T cell receptor beta chain. It has no known antigen specificity. No quality values exist for individual bases; no much larger clone is one base distant. The immunoSEQ Assay, a bias-controlled multiplex PCR, was used to amplify TCRbeta CDR3 regions from genomic DNA. The original methods were these. Within the assay, amplification of reference gene primers was used to estimate how many nucleated cells each sample contained. To quantify the absolute abundance of each unique TCRbeta CDR3 rearrangement, sequence reads were collapsed and filtered. For each sample, productive Simpson clonality was calculated as the square root of Simpson's diversity index across productive rearrangements. The table comes from immuneACCESS by way of TCRdb, which keeps in-frame sequences with V and J called. Part of the clones is missing from these tables; in studies checked, under half for an unresolved V gene and the rest for unknown reasons. That table supplies the V and J calls and clone size; D and trimming were determined from the DNA. The sample contains fewer than 130,000 clones, around four fifths of them found a single time. The leading ten clones occupy 15% to 20% of the sample.

This sample is part of a study of blood T cell repertoires in COVID-19 (TCRdb year 2020). Background on the whole study: Collaborator samples came from the United States, Italy and Spain and covered acute and convalescent phases of COVID-19. The prospective study material was composed of cDNA or gDNA derived from T cells, B-cell-depleted T cells, or PBMCs. Subjects who had been exposed to COVID-19, were actively infected with it, or had recovered from it provided the deeply sampled blood TCRbeta repertoires that made up the dataset. The repertoires were released in a freely available public database meant as a resource for research on the immune response to SARS-CoV-2. The samples were drawn from two sources: the first 160 participants of the ongoing ImmuneRACE study, and over 1,000 subjects contributed by 6 global collaborators. Sample metadata almost always included a de-identified subject ID, COVID-19 status, age in years and sex. HLA class I and class II types, where available, came from metadata supplied by the sample provider rather than from assay-based typing.

The paper's findings and limits, for the study overall: Clinical and demographic metadata were provided uncurated, with the amount varying by source and participant.

The collaborating institutions used their own protocols to collect whole blood in K2EDTA tubes. Collaborator samples were shipped for TCRbeta analysis as frozen whole blood, isolated PBMCs, or DNA extracted from either sample type. From the cysteine up to the phenylalanine, the CDR3 has a length of 17 residues. Of all the DNA, just the CDR3 is kept, 51 bases in frame from base 1. V is cut back by 0 bases and J by 1 base, with 8 bases in the junction unmatched. Per the germline V gene (reference sequence), SGHKS is the CDR1 and YYEKEE is the CDR2. The specimen was peripheral blood. The sequence was obtained from a woman in her sixties with acute or convalescent COVID-19. The sequence is built from TRBV5-5 and TRBJ2-3, with 7 bases aligning to TRBD2. The CDR3 sequence is CASSLAGGGAGTDTQYF. The nucleotides read TGTGCCAGCAGCTTGGCCGGGGGAGGGGCAGGCACAGATACGCAGTATTTT.